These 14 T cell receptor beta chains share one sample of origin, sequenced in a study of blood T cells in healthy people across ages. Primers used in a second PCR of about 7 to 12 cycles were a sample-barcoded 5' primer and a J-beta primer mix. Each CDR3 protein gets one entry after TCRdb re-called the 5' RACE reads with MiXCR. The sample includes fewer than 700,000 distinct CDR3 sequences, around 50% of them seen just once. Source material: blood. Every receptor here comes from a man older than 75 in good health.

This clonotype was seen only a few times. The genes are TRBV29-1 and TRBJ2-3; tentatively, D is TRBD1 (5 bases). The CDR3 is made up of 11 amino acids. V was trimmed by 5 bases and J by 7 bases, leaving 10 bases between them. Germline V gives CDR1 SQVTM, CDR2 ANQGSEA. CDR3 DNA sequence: TGCAGCGTTCCTCAGGGCTATACGCAGTATTTT. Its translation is CSVPQGYTQYF.

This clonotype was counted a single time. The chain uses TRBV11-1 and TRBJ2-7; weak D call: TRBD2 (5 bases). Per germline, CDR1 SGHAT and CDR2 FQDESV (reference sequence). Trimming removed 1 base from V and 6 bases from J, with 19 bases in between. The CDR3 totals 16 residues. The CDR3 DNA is TGTGCCAGCAGCTTAGTGAATACCGGACTTCTCTCCGAGCAGTACTTC. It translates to CASSLVNTGLLSEQYF.

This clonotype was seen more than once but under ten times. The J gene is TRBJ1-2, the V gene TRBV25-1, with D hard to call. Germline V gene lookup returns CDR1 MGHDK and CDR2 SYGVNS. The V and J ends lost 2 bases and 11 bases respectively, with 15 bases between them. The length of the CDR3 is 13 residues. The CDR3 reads CASSEPDTPGYTF. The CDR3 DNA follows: TGTGCCAGCAGTGAACCGGATACTCCTGGTTACACCTTC.

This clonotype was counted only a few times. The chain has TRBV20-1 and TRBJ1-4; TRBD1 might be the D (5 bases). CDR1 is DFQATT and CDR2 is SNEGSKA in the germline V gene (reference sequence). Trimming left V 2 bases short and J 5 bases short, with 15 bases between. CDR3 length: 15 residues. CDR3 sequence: CSARRGADPNEKLFF. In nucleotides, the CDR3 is TGCAGTGCTAGAAGAGGGGCCGATCCCAATGAAAAACTGTTTTTT.

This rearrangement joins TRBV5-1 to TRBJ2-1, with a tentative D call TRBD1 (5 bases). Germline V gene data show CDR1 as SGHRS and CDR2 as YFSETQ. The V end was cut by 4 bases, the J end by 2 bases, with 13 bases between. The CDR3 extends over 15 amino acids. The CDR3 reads CASSPQGGAYNEQFF. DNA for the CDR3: TGCGCCAGCAGCCCTCAGGGTGGCGCCTACAATGAGCAGTTCTTC.

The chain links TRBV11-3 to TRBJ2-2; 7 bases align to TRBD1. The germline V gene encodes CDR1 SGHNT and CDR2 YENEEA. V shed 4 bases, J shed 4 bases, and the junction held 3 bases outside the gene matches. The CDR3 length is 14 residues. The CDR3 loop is CASSSGDSTGELFF. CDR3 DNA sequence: TGTGCCAGCAGCTCTGGGGACAGCACCGGGGAGCTGTTTTTT. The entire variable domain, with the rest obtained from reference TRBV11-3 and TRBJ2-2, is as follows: EAGVVQSPRYKIIEKKQPVAFWCNPISGHNTLYWYLQNLGQGPELLIRYENEEAVDDSQLPKDRFSAERLKGVDSTLKIQPAELGDSAVYLCASSSGDSTGELFFGEGSRLTVL.

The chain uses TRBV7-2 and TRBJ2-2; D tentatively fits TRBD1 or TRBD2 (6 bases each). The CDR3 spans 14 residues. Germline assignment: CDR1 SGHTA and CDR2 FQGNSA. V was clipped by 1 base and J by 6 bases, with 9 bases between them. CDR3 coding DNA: TGTGCCAGCAGCTTAGGAGGGGGGTCCGGGGAGCTGTTTTTT. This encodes CASSLGGGSGELFF.

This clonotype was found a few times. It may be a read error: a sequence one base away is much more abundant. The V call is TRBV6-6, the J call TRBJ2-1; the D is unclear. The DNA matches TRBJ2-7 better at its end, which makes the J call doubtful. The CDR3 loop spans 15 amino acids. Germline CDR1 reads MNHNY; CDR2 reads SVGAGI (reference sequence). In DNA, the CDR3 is TGTGCCAGCAGTCCCTCTACCGACTCCTACAATGAGCAGTACTTC. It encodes CASSPSTDSYNEQYF.

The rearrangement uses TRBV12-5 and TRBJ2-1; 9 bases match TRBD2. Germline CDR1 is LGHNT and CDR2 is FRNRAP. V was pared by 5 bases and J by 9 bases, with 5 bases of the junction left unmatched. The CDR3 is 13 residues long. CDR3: CASGPYSGSEQFF. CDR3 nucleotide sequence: TGTGCTAGTGGTCCTTATAGCGGGAGTGAGCAGTTCTTC.

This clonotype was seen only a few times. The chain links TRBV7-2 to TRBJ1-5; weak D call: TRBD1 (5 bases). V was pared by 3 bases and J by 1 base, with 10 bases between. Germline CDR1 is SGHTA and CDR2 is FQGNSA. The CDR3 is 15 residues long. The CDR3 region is CASSFWGGSNQPQHF. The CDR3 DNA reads TGTGCCAGCAGCTTCTGGGGGGGGAGCAATCAGCCCCAGCATTTT.

CDR3 amino acids: CATQGFATEAFF. In DNA, the CDR3 is TGTGCCACACAGGGGTTTGCGACTGAAGCTTTCTTT. The V and J genes are TRBV15 and TRBJ1-1; 7 bases are shared with TRBD1. V lost 9 bases, J lost 5 bases, and 6 bases stayed unmatched. Germline V gene data show CDR1 as LNHNV and CDR2 as YYDKDF (reference sequence). CDR3 length equals 12 residues.

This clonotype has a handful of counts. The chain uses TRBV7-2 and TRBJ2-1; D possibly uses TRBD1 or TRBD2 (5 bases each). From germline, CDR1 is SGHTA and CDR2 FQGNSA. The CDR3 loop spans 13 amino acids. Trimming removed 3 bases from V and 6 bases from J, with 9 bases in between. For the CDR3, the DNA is TGTGCCAGCAGCTTCCCGGGGCTCAATGAGCAGTTCTTC. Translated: CASSFPGLNEQFF.

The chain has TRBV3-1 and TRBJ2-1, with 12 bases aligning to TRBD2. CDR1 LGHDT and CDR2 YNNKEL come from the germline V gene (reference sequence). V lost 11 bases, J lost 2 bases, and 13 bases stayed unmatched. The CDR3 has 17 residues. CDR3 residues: CAGGGTSGLFTYNEQFF. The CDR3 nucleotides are TGTGCCGGGGGAGGGACTAGCGGGCTATTTACCTACAATGAGCAGTTCTTC.

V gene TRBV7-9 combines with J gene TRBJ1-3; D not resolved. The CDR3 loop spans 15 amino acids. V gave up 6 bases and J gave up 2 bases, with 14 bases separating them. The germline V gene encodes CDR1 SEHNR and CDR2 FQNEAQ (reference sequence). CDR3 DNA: TGTGCCAGCAGTCCGACGGCGGAGCCTGGAAACACCATATATTTT. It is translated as CASSPTAEPGNTIYF.